The 8 T cell receptor beta chains below were found in one sample sequenced in a study of blood T cell repertoires in COVID-19. Method: immunoSEQ multiplex PCR; TCRdb's copy keeps in-frame clones and lacks some. The data contain about 180,000 clones, 80% to 90% of them seen just once; the ten biggest clones take up over 2.5%. Material: peripheral blood. Receptors were obtained from a man in his 60s with acute or convalescent COVID-19.

The chain employs TRBV28 and TRBJ2-7, with D unresolved. The CDR3 contains 11 residues. Germline loops: CDR1 MDHEN, CDR2 SYDVKM. V shed 4 bases and J shed 5 bases, with 6 bases lying between them. The CDR3 DNA sequence: TGTGCCAGCAGTTCCAGCGACGAGCAGTACTTC. Translated: CASSSSDEQYF.

A single count supports this clone. This chain joins TRBV19 and TRBJ1-1; 7 bases map to TRBD1. With V trimmed by 2 bases and J by 6 bases, 6 bases remained unmatched. The CDR3 spans 14 residues. Germline V gives CDR1 LNHDA, CDR2 SQIVND (reference sequence). As DNA, the CDR3 is TGTGCCAGTAGTATAAAGGGGGCAAGCGCTGAAGCTTTCTTT. Protein: CASSIKGASAEAFF.

The chain is built from TRBV6-5 and TRBJ1-5; a weak D match, TRBD1 (6 bases). Trimming took off 6 bases at V and 5 bases at J, with 11 bases between the two ends. CDR3 length: 13 residues. CDR1 is MNHEY, CDR2 SVGAGI, per germline. The CDR3 nucleotides are TGTGCCAGCAGGAGAGGGGGATATCAGCCCCAGCATTTT. Its translation: CASRRGGYQPQHF.

The table lists this clone with a count of one. V is TRBV10-3 and J is TRBJ2-3; TRBD2 agrees at 12 bases. Trimming took 9 bases from V and 5 from J; bases not matched to a gene: 3. CDR3 length: 13 amino acids. CDR1 is ENHRY, CDR2 SYGVKD, per germline. This chain's CDR3 is CAMGTSGLDTQYF. CDR3 bases: TGTGCCATGGGGACTAGCGGGCTAGATACGCAGTATTTT.

This sequence joins TRBV7-9 and TRBJ2-2; TRBD1 matches at 7 bases. CDR1 is SEHNR and CDR2 is FQNEAQ in the germline V gene (reference sequence). The CDR3 covers 15 residues. With V trimmed by 3 bases and J by 5 bases, 6 bases remained unmatched. DNA for the CDR3: TGTGCCAGCAGCTTGACAGGGAAGGGGACCGGGGAGCTGTTTTTT. Translated, it gives CASSLTGKGTGELFF.

The table lists this clone with a few counts. This chain uses TRBV10-3 with TRBJ2-3, with a tentative D call TRBD1 (7 bases). Trimming left V 8 bases short and J 5 bases short, with 14 bases between. Germline CDR1 reads ENHRY; CDR2 reads SYGVKD. The length of the CDR3 is 13 residues. CDR3 in amino acids: CAISGGLRDTQYF. The CDR3 coding sequence is TGTGCCATCTCAGGGGGACTGAGAGATACGCAGTATTTT.

This CDR3 is CATSRDFGTGAEQYF. CDR3 nucleotide sequence: TGTGCCACCAGCAGAGACTTCGGTACAGGGGCTGAGCAGTACTTC. The chain couples TRBV15 to TRBJ2-7; 7 bases map to TRBD1. This CDR3 region has 15 residues. Germline loops: CDR1 LNHNV, CDR2 YYDKDF (reference sequence). J was trimmed by 7 bases and V by 0 bases; bases with no gene match: 9. The variable domain in full, with the rest retrieved from reference TRBV15 and TRBJ2-7, is DAMVIQNPRYQVTQFGKPVTLSCSQTLNHNVMYWYQQKSSQAPKLLFHYYDKDFNNEADTPDNFQSRRPNTSFCFLDIRSPGLGDTAMYLCATSRDFGTGAEQYFGPGTRLTVT.

V usage is TRBV19 and J usage is TRBJ2-3; 8 bases agree with TRBD2. The ends lost 5 bases at V and 5 bases at J; junction bases unmatched: 3. The CDR3 totals 13 residues. Germline V gene data show CDR1 as LNHDA and CDR2 as SQIVND (reference sequence). The CDR3 nucleotides read TGTGCCAGTAGTCGTCTAGCGGGAGATACGCAGTATTTT. This encodes CASSRLAGDTQYF.